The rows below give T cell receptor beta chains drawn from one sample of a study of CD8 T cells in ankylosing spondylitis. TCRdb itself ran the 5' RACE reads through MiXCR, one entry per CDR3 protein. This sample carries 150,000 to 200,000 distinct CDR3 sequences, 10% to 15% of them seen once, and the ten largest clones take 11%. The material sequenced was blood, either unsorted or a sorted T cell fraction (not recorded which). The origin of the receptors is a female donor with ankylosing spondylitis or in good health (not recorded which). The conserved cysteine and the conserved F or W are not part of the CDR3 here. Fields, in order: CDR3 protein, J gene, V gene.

CDR3 protein: ASSLLAGANNEQF
J gene: TRBJ2-1
V gene: TRBV4-3

CDR3 protein: ASSAGGPIYEQY
J gene: TRBJ2-7
V gene: TRBV5-5

CDR3 protein: ASTPRYSGTGGKTEAF
J gene: TRBJ1-1
V gene: TRBV5-1

CDR3 protein: ASSFLQQEAQY
J gene: TRBJ2-5
V gene: TRBV5-6

CDR3 protein: ASSLARGSYGYT
J gene: TRBJ1-2
V gene: TRBV5-1

CDR3 protein: ASSLMAGADTEAF
J gene: TRBJ1-1
V gene: TRBV5-6

CDR3 protein: SARDRNSPLH
J gene: TRBJ1-6
V gene: TRBV20-1

CDR3 protein: ASSWGQGLDYGYT
J gene: TRBJ1-2
V gene: TRBV7-9

CDR3 protein: ASSLGAGNTIY
J gene: TRBJ1-3
V gene: TRBV5-1

CDR3 protein: ASSWTKGYT
J gene: TRBJ1-2
V gene: TRBV28

CDR3 protein: ASSQGRTGGSWNEQF
J gene: TRBJ2-1
V gene: TRBV3-1

CDR3 protein: ASSLTPGNQETQY
J gene: TRBJ2-5
V gene: TRBV7-6

CDR3 protein: ASSLGLGGDSYEQY
J gene: TRBJ2-7
V gene: TRBV13

CDR3 protein: ASSRGTLPLGSEAF
J gene: TRBJ1-1
V gene: TRBV19

CDR3 protein: ASSQKVLAEAF
J gene: TRBJ1-1
V gene: TRBV3-1

CDR3 protein: ASGFDTEAF
J gene: TRBJ1-1
V gene: TRBV12-5

CDR3 protein: ASSQGTSGDYYNEQF
J gene: TRBJ2-1
V gene: TRBV4-3

CDR3 protein: SATWGAKDYEQY
J gene: TRBJ2-7
V gene: TRBV20-1

CDR3 protein: ASSLATGTGELF
J gene: TRBJ2-2
V gene: TRBV5-1